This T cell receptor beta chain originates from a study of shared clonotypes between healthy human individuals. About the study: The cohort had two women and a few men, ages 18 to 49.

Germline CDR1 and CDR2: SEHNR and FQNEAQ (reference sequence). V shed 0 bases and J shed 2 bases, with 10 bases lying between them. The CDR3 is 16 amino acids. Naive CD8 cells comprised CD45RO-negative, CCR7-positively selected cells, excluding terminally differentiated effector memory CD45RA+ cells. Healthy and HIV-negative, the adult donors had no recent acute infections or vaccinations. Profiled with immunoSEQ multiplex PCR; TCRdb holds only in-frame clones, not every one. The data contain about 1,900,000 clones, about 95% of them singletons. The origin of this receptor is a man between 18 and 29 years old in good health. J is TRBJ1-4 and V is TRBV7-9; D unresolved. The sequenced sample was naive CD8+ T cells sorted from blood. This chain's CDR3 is CASSLAKAETNEKLFF. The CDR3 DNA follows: TGTGCCAGCAGCTTAGCTAAGGCCGAGACTAATGAAAAACTGTTTTTT.